Listed below are T cell receptor beta chains from one sample, sequenced in a study of T cell responses to AZD1222 COVID-19 vaccine. Some clones are missing from TCRdb's copy, which holds only in-frame ones; the method was immunoSEQ multiplex PCR. The sample lists around 120,000 clones, around 92% occurring once. The sample here was peripheral blood, taken 28 days after the second AZD1222 dose. All receptors come from an adult who received the AZD1222 COVID-19 vaccine. Both conserved end residues are part of each CDR3. D genes are given only for firm matches. The size entry is marked missing in some rows and otherwise reads once, few, many or a size class.

CDR3: CASSQAGGAYGYTF
DNA: TGTGCCAGCAGCCAAGCCGGGGGCGCCTATGGCTACACCTTC
V: TRBV3-1/TRBV3-2
D: NA
length: 14
size: NA
J: TRBJ1-2

CDR3: CASSLLGTGEETQYF
DNA: TGCGCCAGCAGCTTGCTAGGGACAGGGGAAGAGACCCAGTACTTC
V: TRBV5-1
D: TRBD1
length: 15
size: NA
J: TRBJ2-5

CDR3: CASSLAYGYTF
DNA: TGTGCCAGCAGTTTGGCCTATGGCTACACCTTC
V: TRBV6-5
D: NA
length: 11
size: NA
J: TRBJ1-2

CDR3: CASKSGVTEAFF
DNA: TGTGCCAGCAAATCAGGGGTGACTGAAGCTTTCTTT
V: TRBV6-5
D: NA
length: 12
size: NA
J: TRBJ1-1

CDR3: CASSYSKVRGADTQYF
DNA: TGTGCCAGCAGTTACTCGAAAGTCAGGGGGGCAGATACGCAGTATTTT
V: TRBV6-6
D: NA
length: 16
size: once
J: TRBJ2-3

CDR3: CASRVRGLYEQYF
DNA: TGTGCCAGCAGGGTCAGGGGGCTCTACGAGCAGTACTTC
V: TRBV2
D: TRBD1
length: 13
size: NA
J: TRBJ2-7

CDR3: CASSTQGTNEQFF
DNA: TGTGCCAGCAGTACACAGGGAACCAATGAGCAGTTCTTC
V: TRBV27
D: NA
length: 13
size: NA
J: TRBJ2-1

CDR3: CASSLKGHHF
DNA: TGTGCCAGCAGTTTAAAGGGGCACCACTTT
V: TRBV27
D: NA
length: 10
size: NA
J: TRBJ1-6

CDR3: CASSLVRGRGNTIYF
DNA: TGTGCCAGCAGCTTAGTGAGGGGGCGCGGAAACACCATATATTTT
V: TRBV11-2
D: TRBD1
length: 15
size: NA
J: TRBJ1-3

CDR3: CASQTGGGYTF
DNA: TGTGCCAGCCAGACGGGAGGCGGCTACACCTTC
V: TRBV19
D: NA
length: 11
size: NA
J: TRBJ1-2

CDR3: CASSVQGQGKYGYTF
DNA: TGTGCCAGCAGCGTGCAGGGACAGGGGAAATATGGCTACACCTTC
V: TRBV13
D: TRBD1
length: 15
size: NA
J: TRBJ1-2

CDR3: CASNPRGRVGDEQYF
DNA: TGTGCCAGCAACCCGAGGGGGAGGGTTGGGGACGAGCAGTACTTC
V: TRBV6-1
D: NA
length: 15
size: NA
J: TRBJ2-7

CDR3: CASSKGTIGTSGVSSSYNEQFF
DNA: TGTGCCAGCAGTAAAGGGACTATTGGGACTAGCGGGGTTTCGAGCTCCTACAATGAGCAGTTCTTC
V: TRBV6-1
D: TRBD2
length: 22
size: NA
J: TRBJ2-1

CDR3: CATSRSDNEQFF
DNA: TGTGCCACCAGCAGATCGGACAATGAGCAGTTCTTC
V: TRBV15
D: NA
length: 12
size: NA
J: TRBJ2-1

CDR3: CASSGRGQMYSNQPQHF
DNA: TGTGCCAGCAGTGGAAGAGGACAGATGTATAGCAATCAGCCCCAGCATTTT
V: TRBV6-1
D: NA
length: 17
size: NA
J: TRBJ1-5

CDR3: CASNPWAEKTDTQYF
DNA: TGTGCCAGCAATCCTTGGGCAGAAAAAACAGATACGCAGTATTTT
V: TRBV13
D: NA
length: 15
size: NA
J: TRBJ2-3

CDR3: CASSQDWTGRALNEKLFF
DNA: TGTGCCAGCAGCCAAGATTGGACAGGAAGGGCGCTTAATGAAAAACTGTTTTTT
V: TRBV14
D: TRBD1
length: 18
size: NA
J: TRBJ1-4

CDR3: CASIRRGPVTEAFF
DNA: TGTGCCAGTATTAGGAGGGGGCCGGTCACTGAAGCTTTCTTT
V: TRBV19
D: TRBD1
length: 14
size: few
J: TRBJ1-1

CDR3: CASSQTGKKLFF
DNA: TGTGCCAGCAGTCAGACAGGGAAAAAACTGTTTTTT
V: TRBV28
D: TRBD1
length: 12
size: NA
J: TRBJ1-4

CDR3: CASSTQGREETQYF
DNA: TGCGCCAGCAGCACCCAGGGACGGGAAGAGACCCAGTACTTC
V: TRBV5-1
D: NA
length: 14
size: NA
J: TRBJ2-5

CDR3: CASSPTGGGSTDTQYF
DNA: TGTGCCAGCAGCCCAACGGGGGGCGGGAGCACAGATACGCAGTATTTT
V: TRBV12-1
D: NA
length: 16
size: NA
J: TRBJ2-3

CDR3: CASSYVAVSYGYTF
DNA: TGTGCCAGCAGTTACGTGGCGGTGAGCTATGGCTACACCTTC
V: TRBV6-6
D: NA
length: 14
size: NA
J: TRBJ1-2

CDR3: CASSQDSPGMVIFSDEQFF
DNA: TGCGCCAGCAGCCAAGATTCGCCCGGAATGGTGATTTTCAGTGATGAGCAGTTCTTC
V: TRBV4-1
D: NA
length: 19
size: NA
J: TRBJ2-1

CDR3: CASSYQGWGNEKLFF
DNA: TGTGCCAGCAGTTATCAGGGTTGGGGGAATGAAAAACTGTTTTTT
V: TRBV28
D: NA
length: 15
size: NA
J: TRBJ1-4

CDR3: CASTNKGRGQGDYGYTF
DNA: TGTGCCAGTACCAACAAAGGCAGGGGGCAGGGTGACTATGGCTACACCTTC
V: TRBV19
D: TRBD1
length: 17
size: few
J: TRBJ1-2

CDR3: CASRDNEKLFF
DNA: TGTGCCAGCAGGGATAATGAAAAACTGTTTTTT
V: TRBV28
D: NA
length: 11
size: NA
J: TRBJ1-4

CDR3: CASSQDIQTNYGYTF
DNA: TGTGCCAGCAGCCAAGATATACAGACTAACTATGGCTACACCTTC
V: TRBV3-1/TRBV3-2
D: NA
length: 15
size: NA
J: TRBJ1-2

CDR3: CASSHSTGISYEQYF
DNA: TGTGCCAGCAGCCATTCGACAGGGATCTCCTACGAGCAGTACTTC
V: TRBV7-9
D: TRBD1
length: 15
size: NA
J: TRBJ2-7

CDR3: CASSPRTGRNTDTQYF
DNA: TGTGCCAGCAGCCCCAGGACAGGGAGGAACACAGATACGCAGTATTTT
V: TRBV3-1/TRBV3-2
D: TRBD1
length: 16
size: NA
J: TRBJ2-3

CDR3: CATSDTRTGGALETQYF
DNA: TGTGCCACCAGTGATACCCGGACAGGGGGCGCGTTAGAGACCCAGTACTTC
V: TRBV24-1
D: TRBD1
length: 17
size: NA
J: TRBJ2-5

CDR3: CASRPTQGTVTGYF
DNA: TGTGCCAGCAGACCTACACAGGGAACCGTTACGGGGTACTTC
V: TRBV2
D: NA
length: 14
size: NA
J: TRBJ2-7

CDR3: CASSWGTNTGELFF
DNA: TGTGCCAGCAGCTGGGGGACGAACACCGGGGAGCTGTTTTTT
V: TRBV28
D: NA
length: 14
size: NA
J: TRBJ2-2

CDR3: CASAEFPDTQYF
DNA: TGTGCCAGCGCGGAGTTCCCAGATACGCAGTATTTT
V: TRBV2
D: NA
length: 12
size: NA
J: TRBJ2-3

CDR3: CASSLISRTILGETQYF
DNA: TGTGCCAGCAGCTTAATCTCGAGGACAATTCTTGGGGAGACCCAGTACTTC
V: TRBV7-9
D: NA
length: 17
size: few
J: TRBJ2-5

CDR3: CASSTTTGFSGNTIYF
DNA: TGTGCCAGCAGCACCACGACAGGTTTCTCTGGAAACACCATATATTTT
V: TRBV9
D: NA
length: 16
size: NA
J: TRBJ1-3

CDR3: CASSLDRDGNTIYF
DNA: TGCGCCAGCAGCTTGGACAGGGATGGAAACACCATATATTTT
V: TRBV5-1
D: NA
length: 14
size: NA
J: TRBJ1-3

CDR3: CASSLSTEGYNEQFF
DNA: TGCGCCAGCAGCTTATCCACGGAGGGGTACAATGAGCAGTTCTTC
V: TRBV5-1
D: NA
length: 15
size: NA
J: TRBJ2-1

CDR3: CASTARPGPYEQYF
DNA: TGTGCCAGCACCGCCCGGCCGGGTCCCTACGAGCAGTACTTC
V: TRBV2
D: NA
length: 14
size: NA
J: TRBJ2-7

CDR3: CASSQAIDYGYTF
DNA: TGCGCCAGCAGCCAAGCCATAGACTATGGCTACACCTTC
V: TRBV4-1
D: NA
length: 13
size: NA
J: TRBJ1-2

CDR3: CASSYSDFGGGGYTDTQYF
DNA: TGTGCCAGCAGTTACTCGGATTTTGGTGGCGGGGGGTACACAGATACGCAGTATTTT
V: TRBV6-2/TRBV6-3
D: TRBD2
length: 19
size: NA
J: TRBJ2-3

CDR3: CASSQDQGLDYGYTF
DNA: TGCGCCAGCAGCCAAGATCAGGGATTGGACTATGGCTACACCTTC
V: TRBV4-1
D: NA
length: 15
size: NA
J: TRBJ1-2

CDR3: CATTSGHEKLFF
DNA: TGTGCCACCACAAGTGGACATGAAAAACTGTTTTTT
V: TRBV28
D: NA
length: 12
size: NA
J: TRBJ1-4